This record covers a single TCR beta chain. The sample originates from a study of blood T cell repertoires in COVID-19. The repertoire was sequenced with immunoSEQ multiplex PCR; TCRdb's copy has only in-frame clones and lacks some. The table lists 120,000 or so clones, roughly 83% of them singletons. The sequence came from a woman younger than 45 who had recovered from COVID-19. Material for sequencing was peripheral blood.

The CDR3 sequence: CAISESGTVYTDYGYTF. CDR3 DNA: TGTGCCATCAGTGAGTCCGGGACAGTGTATACTGACTATGGCTACACCTTC. The chain couples TRBV10-3 to TRBJ1-2, with TRBD1 matching 7 bases. The trim removed 0 bases at V and 3 bases at J, leaving 10 bases unmatched. The germline CDR1 and CDR2 sequences are ENHRY and SYGVKD. This CDR3 is 17 amino acids long.